The entry that follows covers one T cell receptor (beta chain) sequence. The antigen remains undetermined. The data derive from a study of T cell repertoires in cytomegalovirus infection. Turning to the study itself: Evidence of both CMV infection and a matching HLA type came from public TCR beta signatures.

Study-level findings and limits: CMV-specific TCR beta clonotypes restricted by HLA-C dominated the ex vivo response. The cumulative frequency of public TCR beta families identified carriers of CMV plus the relevant HLA.

The germline V gene has CDR1 MNHEY and CDR2 SVGEGT. The CDR3 sequence is 13 residues long. With 4 bases removed from V and 7 bases from J, the gap between germline ends came to 11 bases. TCRdb passed the reads through MiXCR, listing each CDR3 protein once. This table has approximately 1,000,000 distinct CDR3 sequences, around 31% appearing once. The J gene is TRBJ2-1, the V gene TRBV6-2 or TRBV6-3; D is possibly TRBD2 (7 bases). The source material was cultured CD8+ T cells from PBMCs, sampled from culture after CMV antigen stimulation. This TCR was recovered from a human donor in good health (CMV status not recorded). Some clones in this sample may be carry-over from other donors' samples. This CDR3 is CASSSRGANEQFF. The CDR3 bases are TGTGCCAGCAGTTCTCGGGGGGCTAATGAGCAGTTCTTC.